This T cell receptor (beta chain) was recorded in a study of blood T cell repertoires in COVID-19. Study-level information: The United States, Italy and Spain supplied acute and convalescent COVID-19 samples.

The CDR3 has 15 residues. Deletions cut 7 bases from V and 2 bases from J, with 18 bases between. In germline, CDR1 is LNHDA, CDR2 SQIVND (reference sequence). Some clones are missing from TCRdb's copy, which holds only in-frame ones; the method was immunoSEQ multiplex PCR. Of 200,000 to 250,000 clones in the sample, roughly 84% were seen once. The sequence was obtained from an older woman who had recovered from COVID-19. The specimen was peripheral blood. The gene calls are TRBV19 and TRBJ2-7, with D perhaps TRBD2 (5 bases). The DNA for the CDR3 is TGTGCCAGTACCTCTCGTCACGGGGAAGCCTACGAGCAGTACTTC. This sequence encodes CASTSRHGEAYEQYF.